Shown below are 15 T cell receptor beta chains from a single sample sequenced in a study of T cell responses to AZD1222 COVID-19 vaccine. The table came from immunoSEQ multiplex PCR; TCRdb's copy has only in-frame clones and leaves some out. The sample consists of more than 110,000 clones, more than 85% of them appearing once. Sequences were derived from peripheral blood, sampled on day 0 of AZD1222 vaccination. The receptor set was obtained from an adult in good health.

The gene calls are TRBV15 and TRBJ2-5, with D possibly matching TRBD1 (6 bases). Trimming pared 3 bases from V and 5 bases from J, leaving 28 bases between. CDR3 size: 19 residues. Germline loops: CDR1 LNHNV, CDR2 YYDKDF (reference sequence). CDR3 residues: CATSSHLQPGHLGVETQYF. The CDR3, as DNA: TGTGCCACCAGCAGCCACCTTCAACCGGGACACTTAGGAGTCGAGACCCAGTACTTC.

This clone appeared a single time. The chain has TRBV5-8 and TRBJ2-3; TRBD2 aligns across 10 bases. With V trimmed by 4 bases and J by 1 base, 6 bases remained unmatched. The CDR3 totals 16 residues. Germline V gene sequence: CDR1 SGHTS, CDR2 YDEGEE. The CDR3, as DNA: TGTGCCAGCAGCGCCGGCCTAGCGGGGGGCACAGATACGCAGTATTTT. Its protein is CASSAGLAGGTDTQYF.

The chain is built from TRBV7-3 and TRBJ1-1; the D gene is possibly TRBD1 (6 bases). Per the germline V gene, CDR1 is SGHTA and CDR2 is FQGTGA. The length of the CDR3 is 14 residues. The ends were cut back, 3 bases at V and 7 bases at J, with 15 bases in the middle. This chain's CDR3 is CASSFTGYQGEAFF. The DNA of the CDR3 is TGTGCCAGCAGCTTTACAGGGTATCAAGGTGAAGCTTTCTTT.

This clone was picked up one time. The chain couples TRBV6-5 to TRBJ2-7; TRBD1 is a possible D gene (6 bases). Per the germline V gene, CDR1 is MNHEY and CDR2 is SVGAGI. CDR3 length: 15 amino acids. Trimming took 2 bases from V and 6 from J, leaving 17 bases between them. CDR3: CASSYTLRGQGEQYF. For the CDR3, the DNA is TGTGCCAGCAGTTACACGCTCAGGGGCCAGGGCGAGCAGTACTTC.

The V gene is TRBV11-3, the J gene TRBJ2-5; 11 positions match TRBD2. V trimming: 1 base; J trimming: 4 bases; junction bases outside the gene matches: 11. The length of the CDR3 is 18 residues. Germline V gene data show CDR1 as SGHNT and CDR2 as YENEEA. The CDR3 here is CASSLVFLTSGVPETQYF. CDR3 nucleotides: TGTGCCAGCAGCTTAGTATTCTTGACTAGCGGGGTTCCAGAGACCCAGTACTTC.

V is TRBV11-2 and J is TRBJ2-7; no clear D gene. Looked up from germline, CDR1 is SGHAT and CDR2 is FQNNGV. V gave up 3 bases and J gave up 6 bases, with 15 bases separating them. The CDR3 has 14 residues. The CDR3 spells CASSFVRLMSEQYF. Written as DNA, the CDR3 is TGTGCCAGCAGCTTCGTCCGGTTAATGAGCGAGCAGTACTTC.

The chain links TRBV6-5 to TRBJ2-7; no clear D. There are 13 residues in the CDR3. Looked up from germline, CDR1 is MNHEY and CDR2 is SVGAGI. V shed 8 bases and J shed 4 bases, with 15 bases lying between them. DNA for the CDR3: TGTGCCAGCTCTCAAGGCGCCCAATACGAGCAGTACTTC. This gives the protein CASSQGAQYEQYF.

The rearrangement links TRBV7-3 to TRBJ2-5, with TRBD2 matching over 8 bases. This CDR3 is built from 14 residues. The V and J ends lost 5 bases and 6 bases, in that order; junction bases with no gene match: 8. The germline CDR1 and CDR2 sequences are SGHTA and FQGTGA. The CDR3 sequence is CASSAGLGVKTQYF. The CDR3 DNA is TGTGCCAGCAGCGCGGGACTAGGTGTAAAGACCCAGTACTTC.

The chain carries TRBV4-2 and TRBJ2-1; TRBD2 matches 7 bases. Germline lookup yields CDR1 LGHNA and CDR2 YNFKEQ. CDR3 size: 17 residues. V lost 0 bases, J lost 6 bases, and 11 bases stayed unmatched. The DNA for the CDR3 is TGTGCCAGCAGCCAAGATGCCCTTACCGGGACTACCAATGAGCAGTTCTTC. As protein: CASSQDALTGTTNEQFF.

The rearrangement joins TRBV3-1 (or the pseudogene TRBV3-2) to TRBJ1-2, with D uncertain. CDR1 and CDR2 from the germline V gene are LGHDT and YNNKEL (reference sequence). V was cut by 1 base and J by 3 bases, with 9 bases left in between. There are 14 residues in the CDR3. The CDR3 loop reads CASSQGAVYYGYTF. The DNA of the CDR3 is TGTGCCAGCAGCCAAGGTGCGGTATACTATGGCTACACCTTC.

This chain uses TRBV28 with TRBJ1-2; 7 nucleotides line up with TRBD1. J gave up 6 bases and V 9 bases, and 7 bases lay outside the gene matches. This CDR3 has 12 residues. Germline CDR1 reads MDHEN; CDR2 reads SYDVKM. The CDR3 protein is CARWDRQDGYTF. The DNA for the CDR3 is TGTGCCAGATGGGACAGACAGGATGGCTACACCTTC.

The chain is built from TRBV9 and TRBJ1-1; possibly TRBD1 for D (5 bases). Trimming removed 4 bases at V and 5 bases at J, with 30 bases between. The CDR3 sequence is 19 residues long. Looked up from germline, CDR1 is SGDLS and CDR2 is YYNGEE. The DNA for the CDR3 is TGTGCCAGCAGCCACTCCGTGGGGCAGGGAAGACCCGGGGGGACTGAAGCTTTCTTT. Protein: CASSHSVGQGRPGGTEAFF.

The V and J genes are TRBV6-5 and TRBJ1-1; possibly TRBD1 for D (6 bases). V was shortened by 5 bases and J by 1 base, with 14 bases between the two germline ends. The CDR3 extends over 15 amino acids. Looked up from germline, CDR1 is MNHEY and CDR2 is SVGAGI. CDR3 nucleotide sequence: TGTGCCAGCAGTAGACTCCGGGACACGAACACTGAAGCTTTCTTT. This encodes CASSRLRDTNTEAFF.

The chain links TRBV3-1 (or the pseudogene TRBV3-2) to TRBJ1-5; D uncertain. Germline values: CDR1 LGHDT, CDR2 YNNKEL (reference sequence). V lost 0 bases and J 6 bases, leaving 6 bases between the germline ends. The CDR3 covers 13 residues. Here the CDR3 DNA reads TGTGCCAGCAGCCAAGATCGGGTTCAGCCCCAGCATTTT. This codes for CASSQDRVQPQHF.

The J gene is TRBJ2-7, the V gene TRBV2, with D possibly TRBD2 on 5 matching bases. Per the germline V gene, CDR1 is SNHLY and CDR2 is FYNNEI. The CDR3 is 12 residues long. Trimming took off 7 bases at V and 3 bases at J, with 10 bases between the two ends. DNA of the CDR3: TGTGCCAGCATCAGGACTTTCTACGAGCAGTACTTC. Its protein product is CASIRTFYEQYF.